This T cell receptor beta chain was observed in a study of PD-L1 blockade in urothelial cancer. The wider study: The study started patients on atezolizumab at some point between 2014 and 2016, giving 1,200 mg intravenously every 3 weeks. Blood was tested 3 weeks (second dose) and 6 weeks into treatment.

This clone was counted a single time. Indicated time point: pretreatment peripheral blood. Patients were diagnosed with urothelial carcinoma, either locally advanced or metastatic. Produced via immunoSEQ multiplex PCR; TCRdb's table is partial and in-frame only. This table holds more than 35,000 clones, more than 85% found once. CDR3 length: 16 amino acids. V lost 0 bases to trimming and J lost 5 bases, with 16 bases between them. CDR1 is LNHDA and CDR2 is SQIVND in the germline V gene (reference sequence). This material consisted of PBMCs, taken around atezolizumab (anti-PD-L1) treatment. This sequence was found in a woman between 55 and 75 years old with urothelial cancer. V usage is TRBV19 and J usage is TRBJ1-1; D gene unclear. The CDR3 is CASSIDPWRGGTEAFF. The CDR3 nucleotides are TGTGCCAGTAGTATAGATCCGTGGCGGGGAGGGACTGAAGCTTTCTTT.